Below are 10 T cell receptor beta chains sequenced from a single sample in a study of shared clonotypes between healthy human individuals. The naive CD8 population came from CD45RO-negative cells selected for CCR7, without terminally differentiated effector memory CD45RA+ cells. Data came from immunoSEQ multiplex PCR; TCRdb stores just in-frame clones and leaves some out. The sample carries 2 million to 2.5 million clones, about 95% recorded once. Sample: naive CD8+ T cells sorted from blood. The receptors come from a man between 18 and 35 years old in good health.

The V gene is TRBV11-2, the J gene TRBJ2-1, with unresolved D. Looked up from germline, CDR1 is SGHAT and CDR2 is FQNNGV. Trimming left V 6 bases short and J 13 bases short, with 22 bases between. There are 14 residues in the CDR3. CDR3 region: CASSPIARFLLQFF. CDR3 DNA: TGTGCCAGCAGTCCTATCGCGAGGTTCCTCCTCCAGTTCTTC. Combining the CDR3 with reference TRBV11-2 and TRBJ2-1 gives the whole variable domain EAGVAQSPRYKIIEKRQSVAFWCNPISGHATLYWYQQILGQGPKLLIQFQNNGVVDDSQLPKDRFSAERLKGVDSTLKIQPAKLEDSAVYLCASSPIARFLLQFFGPGTRLTVL.

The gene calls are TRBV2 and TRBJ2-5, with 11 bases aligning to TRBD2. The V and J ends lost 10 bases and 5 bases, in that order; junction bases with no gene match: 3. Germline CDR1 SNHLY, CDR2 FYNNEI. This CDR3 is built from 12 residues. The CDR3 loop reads CATRTSGETQYF. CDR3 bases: TGTGCCACCAGGACTAGCGGGGAGACCCAGTACTTC.

The CDR3 sequence is CASSLGRFYSTEAFF. The CDR3 nucleotides are TGTGCCAGCAGTTTGGGTCGGTTTTATAGCACTGAAGCTTTCTTT. The V gene is TRBV27, the J gene TRBJ1-1; D ambiguous. The length of the CDR3 is 15 residues. V was trimmed by 3 bases and J by 4 bases, leaving 15 bases between them. Per germline, CDR1 MNHEY and CDR2 SMNVEV (reference sequence).

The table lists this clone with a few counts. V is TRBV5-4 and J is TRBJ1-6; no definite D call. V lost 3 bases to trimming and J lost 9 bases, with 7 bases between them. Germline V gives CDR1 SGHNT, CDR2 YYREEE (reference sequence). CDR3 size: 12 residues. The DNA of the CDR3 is TGTGCCAGCAGCTACAGTGGTTCACCCCTCCACTTT. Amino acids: CASSYSGSPLHF. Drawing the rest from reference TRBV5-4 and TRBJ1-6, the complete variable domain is ETGVTQSPTHLIKTRGQQVTLRCSSQSGHNTVSWYQQALGQGPQFIFQYYREEENGRGNFPPRFSGLQFPNYSSELNVNALELDDSALYLCASSYSGSPLHFGNGTRLTVT.

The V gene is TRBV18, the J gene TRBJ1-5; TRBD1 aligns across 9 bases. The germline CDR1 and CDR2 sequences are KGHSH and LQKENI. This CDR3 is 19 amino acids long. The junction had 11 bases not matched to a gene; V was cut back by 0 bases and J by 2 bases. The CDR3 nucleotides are TGTGCCAGCTCACCACCTTGGGACAGGGAACCAAAAGGCAATCAGCCCCAGCATTTT. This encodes CASSPPWDREPKGNQPQHF.

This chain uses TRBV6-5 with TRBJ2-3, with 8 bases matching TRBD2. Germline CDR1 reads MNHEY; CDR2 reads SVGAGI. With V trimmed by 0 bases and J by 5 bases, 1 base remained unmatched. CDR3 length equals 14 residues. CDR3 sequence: CASSYSSGGDTQYF. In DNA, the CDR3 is TGTGCCAGCAGTTACTCGAGCGGGGGAGATACGCAGTATTTT.

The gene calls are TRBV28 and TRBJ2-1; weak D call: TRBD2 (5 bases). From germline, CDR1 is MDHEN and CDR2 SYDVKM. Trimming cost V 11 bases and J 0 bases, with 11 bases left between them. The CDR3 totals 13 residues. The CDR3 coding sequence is TGTGCCGCGCGGGCGAGCTCCTACAATGAGCAGTTCTTC. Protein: CAARASSYNEQFF. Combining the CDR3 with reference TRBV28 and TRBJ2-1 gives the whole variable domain DVKVTQSSRYLVKRTGEKVFLECVQDMDHENMFWYRQDPGLGLRLIYFSYDVKMKEKGDIPEGYSVSREKKERFSLILESASTNQTSMYLCAARASSYNEQFFGPGTRLTVL.

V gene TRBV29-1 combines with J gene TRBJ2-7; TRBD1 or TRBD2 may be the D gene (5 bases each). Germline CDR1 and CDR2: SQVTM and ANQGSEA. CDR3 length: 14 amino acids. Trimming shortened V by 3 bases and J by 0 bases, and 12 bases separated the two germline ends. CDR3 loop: CSVDGGSGSYEQYF. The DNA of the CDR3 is TGCAGCGTTGATGGGGGTTCTGGCTCCTACGAGCAGTACTTC.

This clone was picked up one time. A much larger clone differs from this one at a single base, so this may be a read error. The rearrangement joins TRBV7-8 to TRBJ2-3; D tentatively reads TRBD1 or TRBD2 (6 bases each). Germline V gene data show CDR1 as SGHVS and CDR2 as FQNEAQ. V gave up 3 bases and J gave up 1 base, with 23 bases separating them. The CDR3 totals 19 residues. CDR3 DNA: TGTGCCAGCAGCTTCCCGTTTGGGACAACGGGAGTTGGCACAGATACGCAGTATTTT. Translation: CASSFPFGTTGVGTDTQYF.

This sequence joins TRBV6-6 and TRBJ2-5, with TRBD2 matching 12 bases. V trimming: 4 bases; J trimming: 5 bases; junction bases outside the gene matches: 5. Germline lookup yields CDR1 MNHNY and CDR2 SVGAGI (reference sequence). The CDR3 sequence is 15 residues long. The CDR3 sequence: CASSSSGGARETQYF. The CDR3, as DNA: TGTGCCAGCAGTTCTAGCGGGGGGGCCCGGGAGACCCAGTACTTC.